This section outlines one T cell receptor (beta chain) sequence together with its context. The antigen is undetermined. Only in-frame clones appear in the TCRdb table, and some are missing; sequencing was by immunoSEQ multiplex PCR. The repertoire holds about 100,000 clones, about 90% seen once, with about 0.93% in the top ten. This CDR3 contains 14 residues. The germline gives CDR1 SGDLS, CDR2 YYNGEE. Between the trimmed V and J ends, which lost 3 bases and 4 bases, there was a span of 13 bases. This specimen comes from a study of graft-versus-host responses after intestinal transplantation. Study summary: Tacrolimus plus steroids were given to all recipients for roughly three years, preceded by anti-thymocyte globulin induction.

Regarding the study as a whole: Some GvH clones appeared in ileal mucosa or blood before recipient bone marrow. Elevated graft-versus-host to host-versus-graft clonal ratios in allografts were recorded for patients with graft-donor T cell macrochimerism. Maximum circulating GvH clone levels tracked with early post-transplant HvG decreases.

The clonotype was recovered from a human donor who was the organ donor for an intestinal transplant. The V call is TRBV9, the J call TRBJ1-2, with D uncertain. Material: unstimulated CD4+ T cells sorted from spleen or lymph node cells, obtained before transplant. As DNA, the CDR3 is TGTGCCAGCAGCGCCTACCCCCCCCTCTATGGCTACACCTTC. This codes for CASSAYPPLYGYTF.